The rows below give T cell receptor beta chains drawn from one sample of a study of radiation and T cells in renal cell carcinoma. Using immunoSEQ multiplex PCR, the repertoire was profiled, and TCRdb retains in-frame clones only, with some absent. Among some 130,000 clones, 70% to 90% were seen once, and the ten largest hold 5% to 6%. Sequencing used blood, obtained from a patient whose treatment included radiotherapy and nephrectomy. These receptors came from a woman aged 65 to 85 with renal cell carcinoma. CDR3s leave out the opening cysteine and the closing phenylalanine or tryptophan. A D gene is named only where the DNA matches it firmly.

cdr3_aa | j_call | v_call | d_call
ASRGDLNTGELF | TRBJ2-2 | TRBV6-6 | -
ASSFKPGQVRSGANVLT | TRBJ2-6 | TRBV7-9 | TRBD1
ASSRRTATNYGYT | TRBJ1-2 | TRBV7-2 | -
AWSAGTGKSETQY | TRBJ2-5 | TRBV30 | TRBD1
AIYRRGEAF | TRBJ1-1 | TRBV19 | -
ASSLGPLGPAF | TRBJ1-1 | TRBV7-2 | -
ASRPERDGSYEQY | TRBJ2-7 | TRBV27 | -
ASSYRTGNTGELF | TRBJ2-2 | TRBV6-6 | TRBD1
ASSTGTAQKLF | TRBJ1-4 | TRBV13 | -
ASSSTQGGYT | TRBJ1-2 | TRBV6-5 | -
TSSQDLDRGNSPLH | TRBJ1-6 | TRBV1 | -
ASSLISHEQY | TRBJ2-7 | TRBV5-1 | -
ASSHGAGKFYEQY | TRBJ2-7 | TRBV14 | -
AWSGGQGNSPLH | TRBJ1-6 | TRBV30 | TRBD1
ASSLGDRLSSYNSPLH | TRBJ1-6 | TRBV9 | TRBD1
ASSYSGQVRGYT | TRBJ1-2 | TRBV6-6 | -
ASSPNDSNQPQH | TRBJ1-5 | TRBV6-1 | -
ASSLLSSSGNTIY | TRBJ1-3 | TRBV28 | -
ASSLSPYRGVYNEQF | TRBJ2-1 | TRBV7-9 | TRBD1
ASREGGAKADTQY | TRBJ2-3 | TRBV10-2 | -
ASSGGGSYGYT | TRBJ1-2 | TRBV6-6 | -
ASSNTGKANYGYT | TRBJ1-2 | TRBV19 | -
ASSLLDRKETQY | TRBJ2-5 | TRBV28 | -
ASSQDVGTDYT | TRBJ1-2 | TRBV4-3 | -
ASSPGQGKLSGYT | TRBJ1-2 | TRBV5-1 | TRBD1
ASSLNGADGYT | TRBJ1-2 | TRBV7-3 | -
ASSQDMAQTGTDTQY | TRBJ2-3 | TRBV14 | -
ASSTGSSGANVLT | TRBJ2-6 | TRBV7-9 | -
ASRLLRELGNTEAF | TRBJ1-1 | TRBV7-2 | -
ASSLGGQSSPLH | TRBJ1-6 | TRBV11-2 | -
ASSLSRGSIETQY | TRBJ2-5 | TRBV27 | TRBD2
ASSQDIGNIETQY | TRBJ2-5 | TRBV4-1 | -
ASSAWDRNTGELF | TRBJ2-2 | TRBV9 | TRBD1
ASIPSSPNYGYT | TRBJ1-2 | TRBV19 | -
ASSLEGTGPQYIQY | TRBJ2-4 | TRBV7-2 | TRBD1
ASSVGGGWSRKNEQF | TRBJ2-1 | TRBV6-1 | -
ASSIDAGGNQPQH | TRBJ1-5 | TRBV19 | TRBD1
ASSTGTGGKYEQY | TRBJ2-7 | TRBV11-3 | TRBD1
ASSLHRSSGNTIY | TRBJ1-3 | TRBV6-1 | -
ASSPSGNTIY | TRBJ1-3 | TRBV7-2 | -
ASSDSTGFTDTQY | TRBJ2-3 | TRBV6-1 | -
ASSLVKHEQF | TRBJ2-1 | TRBV5-4 | -
ASSSQGGETEAF | TRBJ1-1 | TRBV6-1 | -
ASSPTRGSSYEQY | TRBJ2-7 | TRBV18 | TRBD1
ASSTSLGAPLSEAF | TRBJ1-1 | TRBV19 | -
ASSFLDRFDGYT | TRBJ1-2 | TRBV27 | -
ASSLNGYSPLH | TRBJ1-6 | TRBV5-6 | -
ASSFRDFDYNEQF | TRBJ2-1 | TRBV7-2 | -
ASSLGQQETQY | TRBJ2-5 | TRBV5-4 | -
AIRPLGGGYT | TRBJ1-2 | TRBV10-3 | -
ASSVDQGNTEAF | TRBJ1-1 | TRBV6-4 | -
AISESGQRNSPLH | TRBJ1-6 | TRBV10-3 | TRBD1
ASSEVYTDTQY | TRBJ2-3 | TRBV6-1 | -
ASSLARPGPSTDTQY | TRBJ2-3 | TRBV5-1 | -
ASSSIQGTSEKLF | TRBJ1-4 | TRBV7-2 | TRBD1